The 27 T cell receptor beta chains below all came from one sample that was sequenced in a study of tumor-infiltrating lymphocytes in primary liver carcinoma. Unsorted whole blood supplied the RNA, and germline DNA was extracted too. Priming with a constant-region primer yielded TCR beta cDNA from 450 to 550 ng total RNA. Nested multiplex PCR, run for three rounds with slightly modified ARM-PCR, yielded TCR beta libraries. Researchers ran the first two PCR rounds for 10 cycles each with TRBV1-TRBV30 forward primers and a C-beta reverse primer. TCRdb re-called the multiplex PCR reads through MiXCR, storing one row per CDR3 protein. The repertoire holds approximately 340,000 distinct CDR3 sequences, with around three fifths as singletons. Material for sequencing was peripheral blood. The receptors were gathered from a man aged 35-49 years with primary liver carcinoma and hepatitis B virus infection.

Notes on this clonotype: This sequence may be a read error, since a much larger clone differs from it by one base. The CDR3 sequence is CASSQWGQSQETGELFF. The CDR3, as DNA: TGTGCCAGCAGCCAATGGGGACAGTCACAGGAGACCGGGGAGCTGTTTTTT. The rearrangement links TRBV14 to TRBJ2-2, with 7 bases fitting TRBD1. The CDR3 is 17 amino acids. Looked up from germline, CDR1 is SGHDN and CDR2 is FVKESK. The V gene end was trimmed by 2 bases and the J gene end by 5 bases; junction bases not matched to a gene: 11.

This clonotype was picked up many times. The rearrangement links TRBV4-2 to TRBJ2-3; D gene ambiguous. V was cut by 0 bases and J by 0 bases, with 7 bases left in between. CDR3 length equals 15 residues. Germline V gene sequence: CDR1 LGHNA, CDR2 YNFKEQ. Here the CDR3 DNA reads TGTGCCAGCAGCCAAGATCGCGTTAGCACAGATACGCAGTATTTT. It is translated as CASSQDRVSTDTQYF.

This clonotype was seen repeatedly, ten times or more. This rearrangement joins TRBV11-2 to TRBJ2-3; 7 nucleotides align to TRBD2. The junction had 4 bases not matched to a gene; V was cut back by 4 bases and J by 3 bases. CDR1 and CDR2 from the germline V gene are SGHAT and FQNNGV. The CDR3 totals 14 residues. The CDR3, as DNA: TGTGCCAGCAGCTCAGGACTAGGAACAGATACGCAGTATTTT. This gives the protein CASSSGLGTDTQYF. The full variable domain, rest sourced from reference TRBV11-2 and TRBJ2-3, is EAGVAQSPRYKIIEKRQSVAFWCNPISGHATLYWYQQILGQGPKLLIQFQNNGVVDDSQLPKDRFSAERLKGVDSTLKIQPAKLEDSAVYLCASSSGLGTDTQYFGPGTRLTVL.

J is TRBJ2-3 and V is TRBV11-2; D could derive from TRBD1 or TRBD2 (6 bases each). The CDR3 has 17 residues. Germline V gene lookup returns CDR1 SGHAT and CDR2 FQNNGV. V was cut by 5 bases and J by 3 bases, with 21 bases left in between. This CDR3 reads CASSPWTGGLVTDTQYF. CDR3 bases: TGTGCCAGCAGCCCCTGGACCGGGGGCCTTGTAACAGATACGCAGTATTTT.

The chain uses TRBV28 and TRBJ2-2; 8 positions match TRBD2. CDR3 length equals 14 residues. V gave up 5 bases and J gave up 16 bases; unmatched junction bases: 15. Germline V gene sequence: CDR1 MDHEN, CDR2 SYDVKM. Written as DNA, the CDR3 is TGTGCCAGCAGTGTGACTAGCGCGACCGGGGAACCGTTTTTT. Its translation is CASSVTSATGEPFF. The full variable domain, its missing parts supplied by reference TRBV28 and TRBJ2-2, is DVKVTQSSRYLVKRTGEKVFLECVQDMDHENMFWYRQDPGLGLRLIYFSYDVKMKEKGDIPEGYSVSREKKERFSLILESASTNQTSMYLCASSVTSATGEPFFGEGSRLTVL.

A note on this clonotype: It may be a read error: a sequence one base away is much more abundant. This chain connects TRBV6-5 to TRBJ1-1; maybe TRBD1 (6 bases). V was cut by 1 base and J by 8 bases, with 14 bases left in between. The CDR3 spans 14 residues. The germline V gene encodes CDR1 MNHEY and CDR2 SVGAGI. The CDR3 loop is CASSYFRDRIEAFF. For the CDR3, the DNA is TGTGCCAGCAGTTACTTCCGCGACAGGATCGAAGCTTTCTTT.

Of note for this clonotype: Germline and junction disagree at one end, which may indicate a read error. The chain is built from TRBV11-2 and TRBJ2-7; 8 positions agree with TRBD2. CDR3 length: 18 amino acids. Germline loops: CDR1 SGHAT, CDR2 FQNNGV. The DNA for the CDR3 is TGTGCCAGCAACTTAGGCCCTGTTGCTGCGGGAGGCTCCTACGAGCAGTACTTC. Its protein is CASNLGPVAAGGSYEQYF.

Worth noting for this clonotype: At one of its ends the junction is not consistent with the germline gene, which may arise from a read error. The chain carries TRBV5-1 and TRBJ2-2; no firm D call. The germline CDR1 and CDR2 sequences are SGHRS and YFSETQ. CDR3 length: 16 residues. DNA for the CDR3: TGCCCCAGCAGGTTATTAAGAACAGCTAACACCGGGGAGCTGTTTTTT. Amino acids: CPSRLLRTANTGELFF.

For this clonotype: A much larger clone is a single base away; this may be a read error. This chain joins TRBV6-5 and TRBJ1-3; perhaps TRBD1 as D (5 bases). Between the trimmed V and J ends, which lost 6 bases and 7 bases, there was a span of 22 bases. The V gene's germline CDR1 is MNHEY and CDR2 SVGAGI. The CDR3 extends over 16 amino acids. Here the CDR3 reads CASSEDSIGIRNTIYF. CDR3 coding DNA: TGTGCCAGCAGCGAAGACAGCATCGGCATTCGGAACACCATATATTTT.

On this clonotype: A much larger clone differs from this one at a single base, so this may be a read error. This sequence joins TRBV12-3 or TRBV12-4 and TRBJ2-7, with no clear D. The length of the CDR3 is 14 residues. CDR3 protein: CTSSFDPASYEQYF. The DNA for the CDR3 is TGTACCAGCAGTTTTGACCCGGCTTCCTACGAGCAGTACTTC.

This clonotype was found once. This could be a read error, since a much larger clone is one nucleotide away. V gene TRBV10-3 combines with J gene TRBJ2-5, with 11 bases that match TRBD2. V trimming: 11 bases; J trimming: 1 base; junction bases outside the gene matches: 9. This CDR3 comprises 15 residues. The germline gives CDR1 ENHRY, CDR2 SYGVKD. The CDR3 nucleotides are TGTGCCGCAAAGGGACTAGCGGAAATCCAAGAGACCCAGTACTTC. Residues: CAAKGLAEIQETQYF.

This clonotype has only a few counts. V is TRBV5-1 and J is TRBJ2-6, with TRBD1 matching over 10 bases. In germline, CDR1 is SGHRS, CDR2 YFSETQ. This CDR3 is 19 amino acids long. V gave up 0 bases and J gave up 0 bases; unmatched junction bases: 6. This CDR3 reads CASSLVTGGPSSGANVLTF. CDR3 DNA: TGCGCCAGCAGCTTGGTGACAGGGGGCCCCAGCTCTGGGGCCAACGTCCTGACTTTC.

In regard to this clonotype: A single base separates this from a much larger clone, so it may be a read error. Here the CDR3 reads CASSPGWLRGQETQYF. CDR3 bases: TGTGCCAGCAGCCCTGGTTGGCTCAGGGGCCAAGAGACCCAGTACTTC. This chain uses TRBV5-4 with TRBJ2-5; D is possibly TRBD1 (6 bases). Germline values: CDR1 SGHNT, CDR2 YYREEE (reference sequence). V dropped 4 bases and J dropped 1 base, with 17 bases sitting between them. The CDR3 sequence is 16 residues long.

This clonotype was counted ten times or more. The chain links TRBV6-2 or TRBV6-3 to TRBJ2-1; TRBD2 agrees at 7 bases. The CDR3 has 15 amino acids. The germline V gene encodes CDR1 MNHEY and CDR2 SVGEGT. The junction had 7 bases not matched to a gene; V was cut back by 3 bases and J by 5 bases. CDR3 nucleotides: TGTGCCAGCAGTTATGCGGGAGACAACGACAATGAGCAGTTCTTC. Amino acids: CASSYAGDNDNEQFF.

This chain joins TRBV11-1 and TRBJ2-1; D is unclear. Trimming shortened V by 5 bases and J by 7 bases, and 15 bases separated the two germline ends. The length of the CDR3 is 14 residues. In germline, CDR1 is SGHAT, CDR2 FQDESV (reference sequence). For the CDR3, the DNA is TGTGCCAGCAGCCACAAGGGTCGGATAAATGAGCAGTTCTTC. Translating gives CASSHKGRINEQFF.

The gene calls are TRBV28 and TRBJ2-7, with TRBD2 identical over 13 bases. This CDR3 comprises 15 residues. Germline V gene lookup returns CDR1 MDHEN and CDR2 SYDVKM. V gave up 6 bases and J gave up 3 bases; unmatched junction bases: 5. CDR3 residues: CASRKTSGRSYEQYF. The DNA for the CDR3 is TGTGCCAGCAGAAAGACTAGCGGGAGGAGCTACGAGCAGTACTTC. Full variable domain (remainder filled in from reference TRBV28 and TRBJ2-7): DVKVTQSSRYLVKRTGEKVFLECVQDMDHENMFWYRQDPGLGLRLIYFSYDVKMKEKGDIPEGYSVSREKKERFSLILESASTNQTSMYLCASRKTSGRSYEQYFGPGTRLTVT.

As regards this clonotype: A much larger clone sits a single nucleotide away, making a read error possible. The chain combines TRBV10-3 with TRBJ2-5; TRBD2 agrees at 7 bases. There are 12 residues in the CDR3. Germline V lookup: CDR1 ENHRY, CDR2 SYGVKD. The CDR3 coding sequence is TGTGTCATCAGTAGCGGGCAAGAGACCCAGTACTTC. It encodes CVISSGQETQYF.

In the case of this clonotype: A read error may explain this, as a much larger clone is one base away. This chain connects TRBV12-3 or TRBV12-4 to TRBJ2-7, with 7 bases lining up with TRBD1. The CDR3 is 13 amino acids. CDR3: CTSSFNRGEEQYF. The CDR3 bases are TGTACCAGCAGTTTTAACAGGGGCGAGGAGCAGTACTTC.

Worth noting for this clonotype: It may be a read error: a sequence one base away is much more abundant. The chain carries TRBV6-6 and TRBJ1-5; 10 bases map to TRBD1. The last part of the DNA fits TRBJ2-3 better; the J call may be wrong. CDR1 and CDR2 from the germline V gene are MNHNY and SVGAGI (reference sequence). The CDR3 contains 16 residues. The CDR3 is CASSDGQGVGNQPQYF. In DNA, the CDR3 is TGTGCCAGCAGTGACGGACAGGGGGTCGGCAATCAGCCCCAGTATTTT.

V gene TRBV28 combines with J gene TRBJ2-7; TRBD1 might be the D (5 bases). V was shortened by 5 bases and J by 2 bases, with 10 bases between the two germline ends. The CDR3 spans 13 residues. Germline V lookup: CDR1 MDHEN, CDR2 SYDVKM. The CDR3 region is CASSGAATYEQYF. CDR3 nucleotides: TGTGCCAGCAGTGGGGCGGCCACCTACGAGCAGTACTTC.

As concerns this clonotype: At one end the junction does not follow the germline gene, possibly because of a read error. The CDR3 coding sequence is TGTACCAGCAGCTTAAGCGCGGGACCCTACGAGCAGTACTTC. Protein sequence: CTSSLSAGPYEQYF. The rearrangement joins TRBV7-9 to TRBJ2-7; tentative D call: TRBD2 (6 bases). Germline-derived CDR1 and CDR2 are SEHNR and FQNEAQ (reference sequence). The CDR3 consists of 14 residues.

A few counts support this clonotype. This sequence joins TRBV28 and TRBJ2-1; 10 nucleotides line up with TRBD1. Per the germline V gene, CDR1 is MDHEN and CDR2 is SYDVKM. V shed 6 bases, J shed 4 bases, and the junction held 6 bases outside the gene matches. The CDR3 loop spans 15 amino acids. DNA for the CDR3: TGTGCCAGCAGCCCGGGGGGACAGGGGTACAATGAGCAGTTCTTC. Residues: CASSPGGQGYNEQFF.

The chain employs TRBV19 and TRBJ2-1, with D perhaps TRBD2 (6 bases). The CDR3 sequence is 15 residues long. The germline gives CDR1 LNHDA, CDR2 SQIVND (reference sequence). V was cut by 1 base and J by 7 bases, with 14 bases left in between. The CDR3: CASSIGRWSGNEQFF. DNA for the CDR3: TGTGCCAGTAGTATAGGTCGCTGGAGCGGGAATGAGCAGTTCTTC.

This clonotype was detected only once. A read error may account for a junction end that differs from germline. The V call is TRBV12-3 or TRBV12-4, the J call TRBJ2-3; D remains ambiguous. The CDR3 length is 15 residues. CDR3 nucleotide sequence: TGTGCCAGCCGTTCGGGCCGGTGGTTGGCAGATACGCTGCATTTT. Protein sequence: CASRSGRWLADTLHF.

Comment on this clonotype: An end of the junction differs from the germline gene, which may be a read error. The V and J genes are TRBV6-5 and TRBJ1-1, with 7 bases identical to TRBD1. In germline, CDR1 is MNHEY, CDR2 SVGAGI. The CDR3 runs 14 residues. This chain's CDR3 is CVSSYRGLNTEAFF. DNA for the CDR3: TGTGTCAGCAGTTACAGGGGTTTGAACACTGAAGCTTTCTTT.

This chain joins TRBV6-1 and TRBJ1-1; D is undetermined. Germline-derived CDR1 and CDR2 are MNHNS and SASEGT. CDR3 length equals 12 residues. The V gene lost 6 bases and the J gene lost 11 bases, with 16 bases spanning the gap. The CDR3 bases are TGTGCCAGCAGAATCACCACCACGGGGGCTTTCTTT. Its translation is CASRITTTGAFF.

To note about this clonotype: A clone one base away is much larger, so this may be a read error. This CDR3 is CASRPGAETQYF. CDR3 in DNA: TGTGCCAGCAGACCTGGAGCCGAGACCCAGTACTTC. The rearrangement joins TRBV6-6 to TRBJ2-5; D remains unclear. V lost 6 bases and J lost 5, with 10 bases in between. Germline V CDR1 and CDR2: MNHNY, SVGAGI (reference sequence). This CDR3 is built from 12 residues.